The text below deals with one T cell receptor beta chain. The antigen is unknown. The V end was cut by 7 bases, the J end by 7 bases, with 11 bases between. Germline values: CDR1 GTSNPN, CDR2 SVGIG (reference sequence). This CDR3 comprises 11 residues. The data stem from a study of CD8+ T cells in alopecia areata. The wider study: Tofacitinib ran for 6 to 18 months before 6 months off drug. The study, taken as a whole, reports: Clonality in lesional scalp, especially alopecia totalis/universalis, exceeded that of normal scalp.

Sampling of alopecia areata patients yielded lesional scalp punch biopsies as well as peripheral blood. The sorting of PBMCs gave CD4+ and CD8+ T cells. It was cDNA, reverse transcribed from extracted RNA, that served as the sequencing template. Clones were read by immunoSEQ multiplex PCR, and TCRdb kept only the in-frame ones, dropping some. The data show hundreds of thousands of clones, around 67% seen once. This chain connects TRBV30 to TRBJ2-1; either TRBD1 or TRBD2 may fit D (5 bases each). The clonotype originates from a human donor with alopecia areata. The sequencing here drew on CD4+ T cells sorted from blood, taken at week 0. The CDR3 sequence: CASSGANEQFF. The CDR3 nucleotides read TGTGCCTCTTCCGGGGCGAATGAGCAGTTCTTC.